What follows is one T cell receptor (beta chain) and its context. Its recognized antigen is unknown. No clone much larger than this one lies a single base away; base qualities are absent. Collaborating institutions collected whole blood in K2EDTA tubes following their own protocols. Collaborator samples were shipped for TCRbeta analysis as frozen whole blood, isolated PBMCs, or DNA extracted from either sample type. These data belong to a study of blood T cell repertoires in COVID-19 (TCRdb year 2020). In the study overall: Samples covering the acute and convalescent phases of COVID-19 were provided by collaborators in the United States, Italy and Spain. The prospective study material was composed of cDNA or gDNA derived from T cells, B-cell-depleted T cells, or PBMCs. Subjects who had been exposed to COVID-19, were actively infected with it, or had recovered from it provided the deeply sampled blood TCRbeta repertoires that made up the dataset. The repertoires were made available in a free public database intended to serve as a resource for research on the immune response to SARS-CoV-2. Samples came from the ongoing ImmuneRACE study (first 160 participants) plus 1,254 subjects from 6 global collaborators. The sample metadata nearly always contained a de-identified subject ID, COVID-19 status, age in years and sex. Where available, HLA class I and class II types were obtained from metadata supplied by the sample provider rather than from assay-based typing.

Overall study results and their limits: The amount of clinical and demographic metadata varied by source and participant and was provided uncurated.

According to the germline V gene, CDR1 reads SGHRS and CDR2 reads YFSETQ. Measured from the cysteine to the phenylalanine, the CDR3 is 15 residues long. The read is trimmed to its CDR3 DNA, 45 bases read in frame from base 1. V sheds 4 bases and J sheds 0 bases, leaving 11 bases between their ends. TCRbeta CDR3 regions were amplified from genomic DNA by means of the immunoSEQ Assay, a bias-controlled multiplex PCR. The paper's processing steps were these. Nucleated cell counts per sample were estimated from amplification of reference gene primers within the assay. Sequence reads were collapsed and filtered to measure the absolute abundance of every unique TCRbeta CDR3 rearrangement. Productive Simpson clonality was computed per sample as the square root of Simpson's diversity index over productive rearrangements. As stored in TCRdb, this immuneACCESS dataset retains in-frame rearrangements with V and J assigned. A fraction of the clones does not appear; measured against another copy, unresolved V genes explain less than half of the discrepancy, and the remainder lacks a known reason. The DNA was the basis for D and trimming; V, J and clone size are from that table. This sample has 65,000 to 90,000 clones in its table, and under 95% of those were observed once. Of the sample, under 6% is held by the ten largest clones.

The sample consisted of peripheral blood. The source is a human donor in a cohort sampled during active COVID-19. Recombination connected TRBV5-1 to TRBJ1-5; the D gene cannot be resolved reliably. The CDR3 protein sequence reads: CASSPGVGSNQPQHF. The DNA reads TGCGCCAGCAGCCCCGGGGTCGGTAGCAATCAGCCCCAGCATTTT.